Sequencing of this T cell receptor (beta chain) was carried out in a study of T-cell memory formation after mild COVID-19 (dated by TCRdb to the early 2020s). About the study as a whole: TCR sequence clusters from the two donors were found to be largely donor specific. Longitudinal TCRalpha and TCRbeta repertoire sequencing tracked T-cell clones expanding and contracting after mild COVID-19 in a couple of donors. Two young, previously healthy adult volunteers, one female and one male, were included in the cohort.

The sequencer listed for this sample is Illumina NovaSeq 6000. cDNA libraries for TCRalpha and TCRbeta were prepared by 5'RACE using constant-segment primers, with sample barcodes and unique molecular identifiers added. Trizol reagent was used to extract RNA from every sample. Amplification of the libraries took two PCR steps, and the second step added a second sample barcode plus Illumina TruSeq adapters. Sequencing of libraries was performed on an Illumina NovaSeq with 2 x 150 bp paired-end reads. Under the source paper's analysis protocol: The reads were demultiplexed and collapsed into UMI-guided consensus sequences using migec v1.2.7. With mixcr v2.1.11, UMI consensuses were aligned to TRA and TRB V and J templates and assembled into clonotypes. Clonotypes were classified as expanded or contracted when called significant by both edgeR and NoisET, with noise models trained on biological replicates. For edgeR calls, a false discovery rate-adjusted p below 0.01 and a log2 fold-change threshold of 1 were applied. As an exploratory analysis of dynamics, max-normalized trajectories of the 1000 most abundant clonotypes were examined by PCA with hierarchical clustering. Separately sequenced CD4+ and CD8+ repertoires were used to assign the CD4 or CD8 phenotype of responding clones. TCRdb trimmed public reads at Q25 via fastp, called clones via MiXCR and kept in-frame beta chains. Duplicate CDR3 protein sequences are folded into a single record with the most common DNA and genes. The V and J calls were determined by TCRdb, not by the authors. The sample data list 120,000 to 150,000 distinct CDR3 sequences, and 5.5% to 7% of these were observed just once. The leading ten clones occupy about 2.1% of the sample.

Ficoll-Paque density gradient centrifugation was used to isolate PBMCs. General study outcomes and caveats: Some responding clones were detected in pre-infection memory, suggesting pre-existing cross-reactive memory T cells joined the SARS-CoV-2 response. Contracting CD4+ clones turned up mainly in the CM and EM memory subsets, whereas EMRA was where CD8+ clones were enriched. The study covered only a couple of mild cases, and larger cohorts including severe cases with pre-infection samples were considered necessary. From day 15 to 85, contracting clones showed balanced CD4/CD8 phenotypes, whereas a second wave of clones that expanded from day 15 to 37 leaned towards CD4+. The second-wave clones that peaked on day 37 were not confirmed to be SARS-CoV-2 specific.

As regards this clonotype: Which antigen it targets is not known. This may be a read error: a much more frequent sequence differs by one nucleotide.

The CDR3, from cysteine to phenylalanine, totals 13 residues. Only the CDR3 DNA is retained, 39 bases long and in frame from the first base. V gives up 4 bases and J gives up 3 bases, and the segment between their germline ends measures 11 bases. The germline V gene encodes CDR1 SGHNT and CDR2 YYREEE (reference sequence). The TCR was taken from an adult woman who had mild COVID-19 (a few samples of this study predate the infection). The sample titles of this study are shuffled in the database, so cell type and time point are left out; the donor was told from shared clones. The receptor chain draws on TRBV5-4 and TRBJ2-7; D gene: possibly TRBD1, on 6 matching bases. The specimen sequenced was PBMCs or a T cell subset sorted from them (not recorded which). The sequenced DNA: TGTGCCAGCAGCCCCGGACAGATCTACGAGCAGTACTTC. Its translation reads: CASSPGQIYEQYF.